This T cell receptor beta chain was sequenced in a study of T cells after yellow fever vaccination. TCRdb re-called the 5' RACE reads through MiXCR, storing one row per CDR3 protein. This table holds more than 15,000 distinct CDR3 sequences, about 4% found once. Points from the study as a whole: Only a small proportion of the clonotypes turned up in both the CD4 and the CD8 compartments, likely arising from convergent recombination. Repertoires obtained by FACS sorting could include abundant clonotypes that entered as contaminants from the bulk population. Most clones from primary vaccination resurfaced after the booster (nearly 97% CD4, over 85% CD8).

This clonotype was detected ten times or more. This receptor was obtained from a man younger than 40 who received the YFV17D yellow fever vaccine. The material was PBMCs, either bulk or a sorted T-cell subset (CD4+, CD8+, memory, or dextramer-sorted; not recorded which), obtained 15 days after the yellow fever booster vaccination.

The CDR3 bases are TGTGCCAGCAGCCCACACAACCATAACATTCAGTACTTC. Translated, it gives CASSPHNHNIQYF. The V and J genes are TRBV9 and TRBJ2-4; D uncertain. Trimming took off 4 bases at V and 7 bases at J, with 12 bases between the two ends. Per germline, CDR1 SGDLS and CDR2 YYNGEE. The CDR3 covers 13 residues.